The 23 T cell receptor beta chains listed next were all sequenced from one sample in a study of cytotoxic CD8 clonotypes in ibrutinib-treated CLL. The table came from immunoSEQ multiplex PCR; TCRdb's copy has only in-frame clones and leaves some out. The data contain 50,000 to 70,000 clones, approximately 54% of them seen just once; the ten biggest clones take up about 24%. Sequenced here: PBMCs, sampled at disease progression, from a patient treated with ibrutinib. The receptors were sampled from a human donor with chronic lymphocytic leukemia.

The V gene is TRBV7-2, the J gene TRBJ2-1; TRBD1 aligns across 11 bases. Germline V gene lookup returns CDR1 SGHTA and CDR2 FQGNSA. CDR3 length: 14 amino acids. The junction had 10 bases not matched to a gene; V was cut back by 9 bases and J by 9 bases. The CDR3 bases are TGTGCCAGTCAGGGACAGGGGGGAAGCCGTGAGCAGTTCTTC. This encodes CASQGQGGSREQFF.

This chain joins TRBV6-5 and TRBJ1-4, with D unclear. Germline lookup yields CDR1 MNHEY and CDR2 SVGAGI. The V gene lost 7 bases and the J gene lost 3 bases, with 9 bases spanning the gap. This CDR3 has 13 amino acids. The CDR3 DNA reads TGTGCCAGCATGACCAACGCTAATGAAAAACTGTTTTTT. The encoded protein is CASMTNANEKLFF.

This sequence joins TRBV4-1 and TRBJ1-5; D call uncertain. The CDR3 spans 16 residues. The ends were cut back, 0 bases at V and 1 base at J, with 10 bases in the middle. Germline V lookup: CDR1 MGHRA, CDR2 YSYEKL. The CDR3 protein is CASSQELRVSNQPQHF. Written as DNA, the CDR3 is TGCGCCAGCAGCCAAGAGCTTAGGGTGAGCAATCAGCCCCAGCATTTT.

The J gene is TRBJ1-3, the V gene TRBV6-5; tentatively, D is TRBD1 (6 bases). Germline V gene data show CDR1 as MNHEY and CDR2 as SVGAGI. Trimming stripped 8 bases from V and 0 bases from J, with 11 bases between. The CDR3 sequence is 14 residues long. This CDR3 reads CASSKGGSGNTIYF. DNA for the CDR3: TGTGCCAGCTCCAAAGGGGGCTCTGGAAACACCATATATTTT.

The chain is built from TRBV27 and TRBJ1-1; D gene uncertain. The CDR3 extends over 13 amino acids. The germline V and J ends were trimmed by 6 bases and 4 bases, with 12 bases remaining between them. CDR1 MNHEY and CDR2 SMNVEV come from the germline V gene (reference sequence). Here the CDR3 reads CASSPRYLTEAFF. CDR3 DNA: TGTGCCAGCAGCCCTCGGTACCTCACTGAAGCTTTCTTT.

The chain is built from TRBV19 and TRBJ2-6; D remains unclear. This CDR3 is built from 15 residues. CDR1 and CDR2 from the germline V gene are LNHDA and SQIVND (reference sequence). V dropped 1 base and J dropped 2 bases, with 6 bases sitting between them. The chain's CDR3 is CASSIVAPGANVLTF. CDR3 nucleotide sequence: TGTGCCAGTAGTATAGTAGCACCTGGGGCCAACGTCCTGACTTTC. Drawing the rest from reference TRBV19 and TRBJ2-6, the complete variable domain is DGGITQSPKYLFRKEGQNVTLSCEQNLNHDAMYWYRQDPGQGLRLIYYSQIVNDFQKGDIAEGYSVSREKKESFPLTVTSAQKNPTAFYLCASSIVAPGANVLTFGAGSRLTVL.

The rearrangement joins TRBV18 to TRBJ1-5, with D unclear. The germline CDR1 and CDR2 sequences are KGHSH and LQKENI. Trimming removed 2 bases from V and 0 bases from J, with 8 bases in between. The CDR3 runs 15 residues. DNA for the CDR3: TGTGCCAGCTCACCAAACCACTATAGCAATCAGCCCCAGCATTTT. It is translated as CASSPNHYSNQPQHF. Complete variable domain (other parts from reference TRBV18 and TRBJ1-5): NAGVMQNPRHLVRRRGQEARLRCSPMKGHSHVYWYRQLPEEGLKFMVYLQKENIIDESGMPKERFSAEFPKEGPSILRIQQVVRGDSAAYFCASSPNHYSNQPQHFGDGTRLSIL.

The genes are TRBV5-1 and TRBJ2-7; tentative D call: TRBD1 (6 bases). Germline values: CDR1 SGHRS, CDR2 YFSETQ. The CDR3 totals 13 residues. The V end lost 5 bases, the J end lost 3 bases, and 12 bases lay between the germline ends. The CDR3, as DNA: TGCGCCAGCAGTTTAATGGACAGCTACGAGCAGTACTTC. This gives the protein CASSLMDSYEQYF.

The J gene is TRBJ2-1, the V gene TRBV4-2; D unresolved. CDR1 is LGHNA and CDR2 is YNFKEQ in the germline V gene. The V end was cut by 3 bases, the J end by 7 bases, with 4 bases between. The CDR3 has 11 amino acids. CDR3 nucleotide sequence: TGTGCCAGCAGCCAGGCGAATGAGCAGTTCTTC. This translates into CASSQANEQFF.

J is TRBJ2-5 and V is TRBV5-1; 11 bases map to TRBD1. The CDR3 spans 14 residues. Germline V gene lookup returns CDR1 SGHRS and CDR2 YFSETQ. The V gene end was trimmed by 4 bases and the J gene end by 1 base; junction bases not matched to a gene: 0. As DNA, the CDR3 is TGCGCCAGCAGCGGGACAGGGGGCCAAGAGACCCAGTACTTC. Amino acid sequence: CASSGTGGQETQYF.

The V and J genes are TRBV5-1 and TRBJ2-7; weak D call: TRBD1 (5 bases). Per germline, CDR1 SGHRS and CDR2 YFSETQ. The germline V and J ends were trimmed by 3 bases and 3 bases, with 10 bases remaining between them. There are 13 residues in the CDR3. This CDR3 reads CASSSTGFYEQYF. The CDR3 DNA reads TGCGCCAGCAGCTCAACAGGTTTCTACGAGCAGTACTTC.

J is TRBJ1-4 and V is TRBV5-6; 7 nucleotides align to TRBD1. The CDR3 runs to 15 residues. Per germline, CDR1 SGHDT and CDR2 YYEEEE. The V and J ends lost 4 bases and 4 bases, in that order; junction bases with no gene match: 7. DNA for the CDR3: TGTGCCAGCAGCGCCAACAGGGGCCTTAATGAAAAACTGTTTTTT. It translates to CASSANRGLNEKLFF.

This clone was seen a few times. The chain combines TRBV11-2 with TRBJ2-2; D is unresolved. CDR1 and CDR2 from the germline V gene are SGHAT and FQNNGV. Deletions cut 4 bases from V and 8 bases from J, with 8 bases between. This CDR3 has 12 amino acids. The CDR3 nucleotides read TGTGCCAGCAGCTCTATCCGTGGGGAGCTGTTTTTT. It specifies CASSSIRGELFF.

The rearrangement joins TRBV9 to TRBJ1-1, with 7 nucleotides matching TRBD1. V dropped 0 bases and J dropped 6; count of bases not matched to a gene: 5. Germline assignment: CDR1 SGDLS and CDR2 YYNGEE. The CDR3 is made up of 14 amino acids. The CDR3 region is CASSVALGTAEAFF. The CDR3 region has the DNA TGTGCCAGCAGCGTAGCTCTTGGGACAGCTGAAGCTTTCTTT.

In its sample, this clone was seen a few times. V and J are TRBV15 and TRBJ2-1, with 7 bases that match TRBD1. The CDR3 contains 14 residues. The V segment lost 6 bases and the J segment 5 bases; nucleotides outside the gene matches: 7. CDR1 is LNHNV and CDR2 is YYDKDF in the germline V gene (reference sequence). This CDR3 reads CATSLQGWHNEQFF. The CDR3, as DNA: TGTGCCACCAGTCTACAGGGGTGGCACAATGAGCAGTTCTTC.

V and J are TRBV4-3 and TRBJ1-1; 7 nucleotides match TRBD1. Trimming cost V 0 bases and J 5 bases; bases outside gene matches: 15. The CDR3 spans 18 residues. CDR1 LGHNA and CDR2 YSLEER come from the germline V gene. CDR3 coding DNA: TGCGCCAGCAGCCAAGATTTCGCAGGGGGAACGGCTAGGACTGAAGCTTTCTTT. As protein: CASSQDFAGGTARTEAFF.

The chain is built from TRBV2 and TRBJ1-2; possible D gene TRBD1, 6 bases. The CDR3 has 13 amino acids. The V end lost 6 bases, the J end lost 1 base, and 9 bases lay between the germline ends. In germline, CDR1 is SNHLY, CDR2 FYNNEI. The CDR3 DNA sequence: TGTGCCAGCAGGGAACAGGGTAACTATGGCTACACCTTC. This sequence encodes CASREQGNYGYTF.

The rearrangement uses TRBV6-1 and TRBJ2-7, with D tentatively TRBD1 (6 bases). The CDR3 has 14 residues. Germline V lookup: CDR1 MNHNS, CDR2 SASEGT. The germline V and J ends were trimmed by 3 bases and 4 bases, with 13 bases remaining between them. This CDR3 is CASSDAARGYEQYF. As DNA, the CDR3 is TGTGCCAGCAGTGACGCGGCCAGGGGTTACGAGCAGTACTTC.

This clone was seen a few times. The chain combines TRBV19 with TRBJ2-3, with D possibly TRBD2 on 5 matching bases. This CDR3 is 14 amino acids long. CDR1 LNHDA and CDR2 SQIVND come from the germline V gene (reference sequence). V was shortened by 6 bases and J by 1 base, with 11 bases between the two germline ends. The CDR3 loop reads CASSKTGGTDTQYF. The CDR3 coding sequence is TGTGCCAGTAGCAAGACCGGGGGCACAGATACGCAGTATTTT.

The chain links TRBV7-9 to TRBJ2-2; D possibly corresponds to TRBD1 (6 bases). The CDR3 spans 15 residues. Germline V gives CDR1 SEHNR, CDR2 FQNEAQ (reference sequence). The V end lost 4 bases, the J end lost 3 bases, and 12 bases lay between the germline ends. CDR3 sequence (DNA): TGTGCCAGCAGCTCGACGGACAGCTACACCGGGGAGCTGTTTTTT. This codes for CASSSTDSYTGELFF.

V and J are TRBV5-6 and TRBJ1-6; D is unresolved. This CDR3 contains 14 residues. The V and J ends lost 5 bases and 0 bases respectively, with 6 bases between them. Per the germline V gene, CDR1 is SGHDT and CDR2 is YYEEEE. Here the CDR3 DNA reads TGTGCCAGCAGAGCGAGCTCCTATAATTCACCCCTCCACTTT. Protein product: CASRASSYNSPLHF.

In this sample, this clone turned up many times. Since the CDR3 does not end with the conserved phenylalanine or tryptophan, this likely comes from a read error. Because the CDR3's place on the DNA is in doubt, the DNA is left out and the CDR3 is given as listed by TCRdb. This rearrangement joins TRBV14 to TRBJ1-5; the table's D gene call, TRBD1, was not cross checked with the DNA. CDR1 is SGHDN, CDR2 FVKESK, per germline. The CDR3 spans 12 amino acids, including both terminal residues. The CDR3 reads CASSSREGANKV.

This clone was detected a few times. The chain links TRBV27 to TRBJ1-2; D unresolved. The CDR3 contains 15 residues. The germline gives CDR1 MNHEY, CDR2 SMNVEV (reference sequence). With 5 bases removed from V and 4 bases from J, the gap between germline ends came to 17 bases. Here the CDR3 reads CASSPMSTASYGYTF. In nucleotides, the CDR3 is TGTGCCAGCAGTCCAATGTCCACAGCCTCCTATGGCTACACCTTC.